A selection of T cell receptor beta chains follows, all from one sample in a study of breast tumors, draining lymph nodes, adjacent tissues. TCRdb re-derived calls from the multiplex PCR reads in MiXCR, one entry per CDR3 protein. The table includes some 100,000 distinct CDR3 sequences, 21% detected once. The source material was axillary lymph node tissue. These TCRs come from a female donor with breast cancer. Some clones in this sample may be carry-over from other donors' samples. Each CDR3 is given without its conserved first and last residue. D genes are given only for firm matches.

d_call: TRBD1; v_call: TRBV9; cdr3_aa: ASSEGGTGAEQY
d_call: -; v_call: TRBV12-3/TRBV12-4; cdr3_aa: ASSLNTGGTDTQY
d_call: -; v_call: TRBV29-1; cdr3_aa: SVESVVLRDYGYT
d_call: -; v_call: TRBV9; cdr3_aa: ASSVGGKEGYEQY
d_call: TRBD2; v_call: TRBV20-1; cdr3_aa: SARKTSGNYEQY
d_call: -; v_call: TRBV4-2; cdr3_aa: ASSQVLGSNQPQH
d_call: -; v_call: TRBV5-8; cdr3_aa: ASSLRWNTEAF
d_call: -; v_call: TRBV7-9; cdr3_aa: ASSRETYGYT
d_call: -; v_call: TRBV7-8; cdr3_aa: ASSLGFEYEQY
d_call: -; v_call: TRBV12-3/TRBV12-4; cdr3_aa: ASSFQGPGNTIY
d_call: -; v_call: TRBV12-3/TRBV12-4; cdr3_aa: ASRSGGNSPLH
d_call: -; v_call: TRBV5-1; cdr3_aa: ASSLESYAQNEQF
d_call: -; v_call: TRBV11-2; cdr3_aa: ASSLVNRGKGVVYEQY